The clone carrying this T cell receptor (beta chain) has a handful of counts. The antigen is unknown. The CDR3 spans 12 residues. The V end lost 5 bases, the J end lost 4 bases, and 8 bases lay between the germline ends. Per germline, CDR1 SQVTM and CDR2 ANQGSEA. These data are taken from a study of CD8+ T cells in alopecia areata. Study-level information: Treated patients received oral tofacitinib, 5 to 10 mg twice daily. Notes on the study in general: A great number of expanded lesional clones endured in scalp and blood during tofacitinib.

RNA extraction was followed by reverse transcription into cDNA, which acted as the sequencing template. Only in-frame clones appear in the TCRdb table, and some are missing; sequencing was by immunoSEQ multiplex PCR. Here the sample spans around 290,000 clones, nearly 60% being singletons. The treatment: oral pan-JAK inhibitor, 5-10 mg twice daily. The study team obtained lesional scalp punch biopsies and peripheral blood from alopecia areata patients. The sequencing here drew on CD4+ T cells sorted from blood, taken at week 24, from a patient treated with tofacitinib. The chain combines TRBV29-1 with TRBJ2-2, with D hard to call. This clonotype originated in a human donor with alopecia areata. The chain's CDR3 is CSVSTLTGELFF. In nucleotides, the CDR3 is TGCAGCGTTTCGACGCTCACCGGGGAGCTGTTTTTT.